Below are 19 T cell receptor beta chains sequenced from a single sample in a study of tumor-infiltrating lymphocytes in oesophageal squamous cell carcinoma. TCRdb processed the PCR reads anew with MiXCR; each CDR3 protein has one entry. Of around 15,000 distinct CDR3 sequences detected, roughly 49% appear once; the ten largest clones hold more than 15%. Specimen: esophageal tumor tissue. These receptor sequences come from a male donor with esophageal squamous cell carcinoma.

The chain links TRBV7-6 to TRBJ1-2, with 10 bases aligning to TRBD2. TRBJ2-1 explains the end of the DNA better; the J call may be wrong. The CDR3 runs 15 residues. Germline V gene lookup returns CDR1 SGHVS and CDR2 FNYEAQ. CDR3 amino acids: CASSLRLAGDGEQFF. As DNA, the CDR3 is TGTGCCAGCAGCTTAAGGCTAGCGGGAGATGGGGAGCAGTTCTTC.

The chain carries TRBV7-4 and TRBJ2-3, with 8 nucleotides matching TRBD2. With V trimmed by 2 bases and J by 4 bases, 8 bases remained unmatched. The CDR3 covers 16 residues. CDR1 is SGHVT, CDR2 SQSDAQ, per germline. CDR3 nucleotide sequence: TGTGCCAGCAGCTTACGCAGCGGGAGAAGCCCAGATACGCAGTATTTT. This codes for CASSLRSGRSPDTQYF. The variable domain in full, with the rest retrieved from reference TRBV7-4 and TRBJ2-3, is GAGVSQSPRYKVAKRGRDVALRCDSISGHVTLYWYRQTLGQGSEVLTYSQSDAQRDKSGRPSGRFSAERPERSVSTLKIQRTEQGDSAVYLCASSLRSGRSPDTQYFGPGTRLTVL.

This sequence joins TRBV6-2 or TRBV6-3 and TRBJ2-7; a weak D match, TRBD1 (5 bases). The DNA end lines up better with TRBJ2-5; the J call may be wrong. Germline V lookup: CDR1 MNHEY, CDR2 SVGEGT. CDR3 length: 13 amino acids. The CDR3 sequence: CASRAGMYETQYF. The CDR3 DNA sequence: TGTGCCAGCCGCGCAGGGATGTATGAGACCCAGTACTTC.

The rearrangement joins TRBV7-4 to TRBJ2-5; 8 bases are a match to TRBD2. The DNA end is more similar to TRBJ2-1, so the J call may be wrong. Per germline, CDR1 SGHVT and CDR2 SQSDAQ. This CDR3 has 16 residues. The CDR3 DNA reads as TGTGCCAGCAGCTTAATTGGCGGGAGGACCCACAATGAGCAGTTCTTC. Its protein product is CASSLIGGRTHNEQFF.

The chain is built from TRBV6-6 and TRBJ1-5; D remains unclear. The CDR3 length is 13 residues. Trimming stripped 5 bases from V and 5 bases from J, with 10 bases between. CDR1 is MNHNY and CDR2 is SVGAGI in the germline V gene (reference sequence). The CDR3 sequence is CASSREKHQPQHF. DNA for the CDR3: TGTGCCAGCAGTAGAGAAAAACATCAGCCCCAGCATTTT.

This clonotype has a count of ten or more. The chain joins TRBV24-1 to TRBJ1-5; D is undetermined. CDR1 is KGHDR and CDR2 is SFDVKD in the germline V gene. Trimming pared 5 bases from V and 2 bases from J, leaving 6 bases between. CDR3 length: 13 amino acids. CDR3: CATSGTGNQPQHF. DNA for the CDR3: TGTGCCACCAGTGGGACGGGCAATCAGCCCCAGCATTTT.

The gene calls are TRBV6-6 and TRBJ2-4, with 8 bases matching TRBD1. Gene TRBJ2-7 matches the end of the DNA better, so the J call may be wrong. CDR1 is MNHNY and CDR2 is SVGAGI in the germline V gene (reference sequence). CDR3 length equals 16 residues. The CDR3 protein is CASSYSKVGQGYEQYF. CDR3 nucleotide sequence: TGTGCCAGCAGTTACTCGAAAGTTGGACAGGGCTACGAGCAGTACTTC.

The CDR3 loop reads CASSLGGQEQFF. In DNA form, the CDR3 reads TGTGCCAGCAGCTTAGGGGGACAGGAGCAGTTCTTC. The chain uses TRBV7-9 and TRBJ2-3; 7 bases align to TRBD1. The DNA matches TRBJ2-1 better at its end, which makes the J call doubtful. Germline CDR1 SEHNR, CDR2 FQNEAQ (reference sequence). The CDR3 runs to 12 residues.

This clonotype was recorded many times. The junction shows a germline mismatch at one end, possibly a read error. The chain uses TRBV5-4 and TRBJ2-7; D gene ambiguous. CDR3 size: 15 residues. Germline V gene lookup returns CDR1 SGHNT and CDR2 YYREEE (reference sequence). In nucleotides, the CDR3 is TGCGCCAGCAGCTTGGACCCGGGTAGCTCCTACGAGCAGTACTTC. It encodes CASSLDPGSSYEQYF.

The CDR3 bases are TGTGCCAGTAGTTCGCAGGCTGCCGGGACAGGGGTATGGAACACGCAGTATTTT. Amino acids: CASSSQAAGTGVWNTQYF. The chain links TRBV19 to TRBJ2-5; TRBD1 matches at 10 bases. The DNA end lines up better with TRBJ2-3; the J call may be wrong. The germline CDR1 and CDR2 sequences are LNHDA and SQIVND (reference sequence). The CDR3 is 18 amino acids.

By sample share, this clonotype is medium-sized. The V and J genes are TRBV5-6 and TRBJ2-6; no firm D call. This CDR3 is 16 amino acids long. With 4 bases removed from V and 0 bases from J, the gap between germline ends came to 11 bases. The germline V gene has CDR1 SGHDT and CDR2 YYEEEE. The CDR3 is CASSPVSGSGANVLTF. The DNA of the CDR3 is TGTGCCAGCAGCCCAGTATCCGGCTCTGGGGCCAACGTCCTGACTTTC.

This clonotype is a singleton in its sample. J is TRBJ2-3 and V is TRBV5-3; 7 positions agree with TRBD1. TRBV5-3 is an open reading frame, and its role is uncertain. This CDR3 has 15 residues. V was clipped by 8 bases and J by 1 base; unmatched bases: 10. CDR3: CASSLGTVGTDTQYF. The DNA of the CDR3 is TGTGCCAGCAGCCTAGGGACAGTAGGCACAGATACGCAGTATTTT.

About this clonotype: The junction shows a germline mismatch at one end, possibly a read error. The J gene is TRBJ2-3, the V gene TRBV7-6; TRBD1 might be the D (5 bases). The last part of the DNA fits TRBJ1-1 better; the J call may be wrong. Per the germline V gene, CDR1 is SGHVS and CDR2 is FNYEAQ. CDR3 size: 13 residues. The CDR3 is CASSLGFGTEAFF. CDR3 nucleotide sequence: TGTGCTAGCAGCTTAGGATTTGGGACGGAAGCTTTCTTT.

This clonotype is medium-sized. J is TRBJ1-1 and V is TRBV7-9, with a tentative D call TRBD1 (5 bases). The CDR3 runs 15 residues. CDR1 is SEHNR, CDR2 FQNEAQ, per germline (reference sequence). V was pared by 5 bases and J by 5 bases, with 18 bases between. In DNA form, the CDR3 reads TGTGCCAGCAGCCCAACCGGGACGGGGGGGACTGAAGCTTTCTTT. It translates to CASSPTGTGGTEAFF.

This clonotype was observed a few times. The CDR3 nucleotides are TGTGCTAGTGGTTTGGGGAGATTCAATGAGCAGTTCTTC. It is translated as CASGLGRFNEQFF. The rearrangement uses TRBV12-5 and TRBJ2-1, with D uncertain. Between the trimmed V and J ends, which lost 1 base and 6 bases, there was a span of 7 bases. The CDR3 has 13 amino acids. Germline values: CDR1 LGHNT, CDR2 FRNRAP.

The chain carries TRBV12-3 or TRBV12-4 and TRBJ2-1, with no clear D. The DNA matches TRBJ2-7 better at its end, which makes the J call doubtful. The CDR3 contains 13 residues. CDR3 sequence reads: CASSISSSYEQYF. In nucleotides, the CDR3 is TGTGCCAGCAGTATATCTAGCTCCTACGAGCAGTACTTC.

The chain carries TRBV7-9 and TRBJ2-4; TRBD2 matches at 11 bases. The end of the DNA aligns better with TRBJ2-7, so the J call may be wrong. Germline lookup yields CDR1 SEHNR and CDR2 FQNEAQ (reference sequence). This CDR3 is built from 14 residues. The CDR3 region is CASSLTSGRHEQYF. In nucleotides, the CDR3 is TGTGCCAGCAGCTTAACTAGCGGGAGACACGAGCAGTACTTC.

The gene calls are TRBV11-3 and TRBJ2-6, with D perhaps given as TRBD1 or TRBD2 (5 bases each). Germline V gene sequence: CDR1 SGHNT, CDR2 YENEEA. There are 15 residues in the CDR3. The V and J ends lost 5 bases and 0 bases respectively, with 8 bases between them. The CDR3 is CASSPGTSGANVLTF. The CDR3 DNA sequence: TGTGCCAGCAGCCCCGGGACCTCTGGGGCCAACGTCCTGACTTTC.

This clonotype has a handful of counts. The CDR3 reads CASSLGTSGSTDTQYF. The CDR3 region has the DNA TGTGCCAGCAGCTTAGGTACTAGCGGGAGCACAGATACGCAGTATTTT. The chain employs TRBV7-2 and TRBJ2-3; 9 bases align to TRBD2. This CDR3 has 16 residues. Trimming removed 1 base from V and 0 bases from J; junction bases left unmatched: 2. Germline loops: CDR1 SGHTA, CDR2 FQGNSA.